This T cell receptor (beta chain) came from a study of T cells in Graves' hyperthyroidism and ophthalmopathy. As for the study in general: Blood was drawn when the patient was first diagnosed and still untreated.

CDR3 length: 10 amino acids. V was cut by 2 bases and J by 9 bases, with 5 bases left in between. Germline V gene sequence: CDR1 SQVTM, CDR2 ANQGSEA. Amplified TCR beta CDR3 regions came from RNA transcripts. The primer set for the first-round RT-PCR of the TCR CDR3 was HTBI. Each CDR3 protein gets one entry after TCRdb re-called the multiplex PCR reads with MiXCR. The repertoire consists of about 600,000 distinct CDR3 sequences, with roughly 16% occurring once and the leading ten covering roughly 3.5%. Ophthalmopathy patients all had a Clinical Activity Score of at least 3, a NOSPECS grade of at least 4 and disease under 3 months old. Exclusion followed for patients with uncontrolled infection, other autoimmune disease, pregnancy or lactation. Diagnoses were made from clinical symptoms, serum measures (thyroxine and TRAb), thyroid ultrasound and orbital computed tomography.

This clonotype was sampled from a woman in her forties with Graves' ophthalmopathy. The V and J genes are TRBV29-1 and TRBJ2-1; D is ambiguous. Sequencing was performed on blood. CDR3 DNA: TGCAGCGTTGAATGGTTTGAGCAGTTCTTC. It translates to CSVEWFEQFF.